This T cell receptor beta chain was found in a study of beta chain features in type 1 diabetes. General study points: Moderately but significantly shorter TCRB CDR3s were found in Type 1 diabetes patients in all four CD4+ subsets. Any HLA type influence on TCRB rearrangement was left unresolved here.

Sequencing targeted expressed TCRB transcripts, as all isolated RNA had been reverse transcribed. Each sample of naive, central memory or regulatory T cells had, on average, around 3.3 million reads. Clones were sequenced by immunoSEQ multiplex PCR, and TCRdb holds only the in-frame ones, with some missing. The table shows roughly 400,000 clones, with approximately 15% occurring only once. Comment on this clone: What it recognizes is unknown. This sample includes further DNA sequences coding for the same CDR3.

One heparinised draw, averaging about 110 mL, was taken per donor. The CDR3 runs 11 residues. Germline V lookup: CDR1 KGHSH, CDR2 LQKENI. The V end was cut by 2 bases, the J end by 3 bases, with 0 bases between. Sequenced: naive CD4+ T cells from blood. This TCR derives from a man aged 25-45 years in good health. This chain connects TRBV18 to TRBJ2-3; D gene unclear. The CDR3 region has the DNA TGTGCCAGCTCACCAACAGATACGCAGTATTTT. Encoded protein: CASSPTDTQYF.